The subject of this entry is one T cell receptor beta chain. The antigen is unknown. Sequencing used immunoSEQ multiplex PCR; TCRdb keeps in-frame clones, though not all of them. Of 12,000 or so clones detected, roughly four fifths appear once; the ten largest clones hold roughly 12%. The CDR3 spans 15 residues. With 0 bases removed from V and 1 base from J, the gap between germline ends came to 7 bases. Germline-derived CDR1 and CDR2 are MRHNA and SNTAGT. The data derive from a study of somatic mutations in cytotoxic T cells in rheumatoid arthritis. Study details: Sorted by flow to nearly 100% purity were some V beta antibody-stained T-cell populations, including V beta1+ cells sequenced for TCRB.

Overall study results and limits: In rheumatoid arthritis patients, the slight underrepresentation of TRBV07 was not adjusted for multiple comparisons. Antigens recognized by the expanded CD8+ clones were unknown.

Sequencing was done on a sample of CD8+ T cells sorted from blood. The chain carries TRBV6-4 and TRBJ1-5; no clear D gene. The receptor was isolated from a woman in her thirties or forties in good health. The CDR3 DNA follows: TGTGCCAGCAGTGACTCGGCAGCGAGCAATCAGCCCCAGCATTTT. Its translation is CASSDSAASNQPQHF.